This T cell receptor beta chain was sequenced for a study of T-cell reconstitution after alpha-beta-depleted transplantation in children. Study-wide findings and caveats: Reported findings indicate that, about two months after transplant, alpha-beta T cells came from several hundred expanded clones, which were derived from non-depleted graft cells. Diversity and T-cell counts at one year after transplant derived mostly from new T cells. It was surviving recipient T cells and thymic progenitors that gave some patients high TCRbeta diversity at day 60.

The library targeted TCRbeta and was prepared with unique molecular identifiers. TCRdb reprocessed the PCR reads with MiXCR, giving one entry per CDR3 protein. This sample has just under 250,000 distinct CDR3 sequences, with roughly 26% found just once. This clonotype came up a few times. Its antigen is still unknown. V was pared by 4 bases and J by 4 bases, with 9 bases between. Germline V gene sequence: CDR1 SQVTM, CDR2 ANQGSEA. This CDR3 contains 12 residues. The sequences come from PBMCs, collected before TCRalphabeta/CD19-depleted stem cell transplant. The TCR comes from a girl aged 2 to 9 with Fanconi anemia, due to receive a stem cell transplant. The chain recombines TRBV29-1 with TRBJ2-3, with D tentatively TRBD2 (6 bases). The CDR3 spells CSVVLAADTQYF. CDR3 in DNA: TGCAGCGTTGTATTAGCGGCAGATACGCAGTATTTT.